This T cell receptor beta chain is from a study of breast tumors, draining lymph nodes, adjacent tissues. Overall study findings and caveats: Tumor repertoires ranked between lymph nodes and nontumor tissue in diversity, with V and J gene preferences. Luminal-like breast cancer showed significantly higher tumor–nontumor repertoire similarity than basal-like. Tumor T cell lymph node origin was a supported hypothesis, not proven. The data were judged consistent with most tumor T cells coming from lymph node and expanding in tumor.

TCRdb used MiXCR to reprocess the multiplex PCR reads, holding one entry per CDR3 protein. The repertoire has about 200,000 distinct CDR3 sequences, 31% of them found once; the top ten carry approximately 4.5%. CDR3 size: 15 residues. Germline V gives CDR1 DFQATT, CDR2 SNEGSKA (reference sequence). V was trimmed by 6 bases and J by 2 bases, leaving 17 bases between them. Axillary draining lymph nodes of breast cancer patients supplied the node samples. This clonotype was counted many times. Its cognate antigen is unknown. The rearrangement links TRBV20-1 to TRBJ1-5; D is ambiguous. This clonotype was sampled from a female donor with breast cancer. Some clones in this sample may be carry-over from other donors' samples. The sequencing input was axillary lymph node tissue. The DNA for the CDR3 is TGCAGTGCAAAACCGGCCCCATGGGGCAATCAGCCCCAGCATTTT. Translated, it gives CSAKPAPWGNQPQHF.